Sequencing of this TCR beta chain was carried out in a study of a mutant IDH1 vaccine in newly diagnosed glioma. In the study overall: Eight vaccinations went to patients in weeks 1, 3, 5, 7, 11, 15, 19, 23.

Using immunoSEQ multiplex PCR, the repertoire was profiled, and TCRdb retains in-frame clones only, with some absent. The table lists roughly 70,000 clones, about 88% of them singletons, with 9% to 10% in the top ten. CDR1 and CDR2 (germline): SGHRS, YFSETQ. The CDR3 runs 14 residues. Between the trimmed V and J ends, which lost 4 bases and 2 bases, there was a span of 11 bases. As for time point: week 11, during vaccination. All doses held 300 ug of mutant IDH1 20-mer peptide, with topical imiquimod. New WHO grade 3 or 4 IDH1-mutant, ATRX-lost astrocytomas were present in all donors. This clone was seen a single time. The target antigen is unknown.

This chain joins TRBV5-1 and TRBJ2-3; D is perhaps TRBD1 (6 bases). The sequences come from PBMCs, collected from a glioma patient whose treatment included an IDH1 peptide vaccine. This receptor was obtained from a woman aged 50 to 65 with glioma. The CDR3 loop reads CASSNRDNTDTQYF. CDR3 bases: TGCGCCAGCAGCAACCGGGACAACACAGATACGCAGTATTTT. The full variable domain, its missing parts supplied by reference TRBV5-1 and TRBJ2-3, is KAGVTQTPRYLIKTRGQQVTLSCSPISGHRSVSWYQQTPGQGLQFLFEYFSETQRNKGNFPGRFSGRQFSNSRSEMNVSTLELGDSALYLCASSNRDNTDTQYFGPGTRLTVL.